This T cell receptor beta chain was identified in a study of T cells after yellow fever vaccination. Notes on the study in general: Clonotype sharing between CD4 and CD8 compartments was small.

About this clonotype itself: Its matching antigen is unknown.

There are 15 residues in the CDR3. V gave up 3 bases and J gave up 7 bases; unmatched junction bases: 12. Germline lookup yields CDR1 SGDLS and CDR2 YYNGEE. TCRdb analysed the 5' RACE reads with MiXCR anew, one entry per CDR3 protein. The sample shows around 340,000 distinct CDR3 sequences, 8.7% of them seen only once. The clonotype was recovered from a man aged 18 to 29 who received the YFV17D yellow fever vaccine. Sequencing used PBMCs, obtained on the day of the first yellow fever vaccination. The J gene is TRBJ2-7, the V gene TRBV9; TRBD2 agrees at 8 bases. CDR3 nucleotide sequence: TGTGCCAGCAGCGCCGAGGTCGGGGGGGCCAGAGAGCAGTACTTC. Translating it yields CASSAEVGGAREQYF.